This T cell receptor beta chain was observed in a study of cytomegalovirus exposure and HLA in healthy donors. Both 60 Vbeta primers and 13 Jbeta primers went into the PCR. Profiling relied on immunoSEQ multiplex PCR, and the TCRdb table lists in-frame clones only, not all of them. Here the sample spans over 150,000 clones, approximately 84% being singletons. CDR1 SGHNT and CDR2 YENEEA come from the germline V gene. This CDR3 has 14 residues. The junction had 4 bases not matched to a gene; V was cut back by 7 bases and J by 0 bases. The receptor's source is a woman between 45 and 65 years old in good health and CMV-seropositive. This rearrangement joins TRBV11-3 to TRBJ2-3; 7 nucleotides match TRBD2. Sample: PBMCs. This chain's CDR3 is CASTLAESTDTQYF. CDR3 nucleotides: TGTGCCAGCACTCTAGCGGAAAGCACAGATACGCAGTATTTT.